This TCR beta chain was sequenced for a study of shared T cell receptors in the human thymus. Measured with immunoSEQ multiplex PCR; TCRdb has only the in-frame clones, and not every one. The data contain roughly 710,000 clones, around 85% of them singletons. Germline V gene lookup returns CDR1 SQVTM and CDR2 ANQGSEA. The V end lost 6 bases, the J end lost 1 base, and 9 bases lay between the germline ends. This CDR3 spans 12 amino acids. This sample was also put to use in a study of human thymus T cells. According to that study: Donation came from healthy Finnish infants having corrective surgery for congenital heart defects. Resections obtained during corrective heart surgery supplied the thymus tissue. Both thymic and peripheral blood repertoires showed apparently biased V and J usage. Related reports documented highly overlapping thymic repertoires among unrelated individuals.

The source is a girl under three years old with a congenital heart defect. The chain is built from TRBV29-1 and TRBJ1-1; D is possibly TRBD1 (6 bases). Material: thymocytes. The CDR3 region has the DNA TGCAGCGTAGAACAGGGGAACACTGAAGCTTTCTTT. Residues: CSVEQGNTEAFF.